The clone carrying this TCR beta chain was counted only a few times. Its antigen remains unknown. This sample was taken from a study of identical twins. MiXCR, run by TCRdb on the 5' RACE reads, gives a single entry per CDR3 protein. The table includes around 250,000 distinct CDR3 sequences, roughly 8.7% detected once. Study-wide points: Out-of-frame alpha sequences common to twins exhibited an excess of low generation probability. There were fewer insertions in abundant cord blood beta clonotypes, but memory repertoires showed no such pattern.

Germline V gives CDR1 SGHAT, CDR2 FQNNGV. V was clipped by 7 bases and J by 7 bases; unmatched bases: 11. The CDR3 has 15 residues. The sample was also linked to a second study, of yellow fever vaccine responses in identical twins. That report adds: Twins reportedly mounted vaccine T cell responses that seemed partly convergent, partly personalized.

The sequence derives from a woman aged 18-29 years in good health. The gene calls are TRBV11-2 and TRBJ2-2, with 8 positions matching TRBD2. The sequenced sample consisted of CD8+ T cells sorted from blood. CDR3 DNA: TGTGCCAGCACTTTAGCGGGATGGTTCGACGGGGAGCTGTTTTTT. This translates into CASTLAGWFDGELFF. Using reference TRBV11-2 and TRBJ2-2 for the parts outside the CDR3, the full variable domain is EAGVAQSPRYKIIEKRQSVAFWCNPISGHATLYWYQQILGQGPKLLIQFQNNGVVDDSQLPKDRFSAERLKGVDSTLKIQPAKLEDSAVYLCASTLAGWFDGELFFGEGSRLTVL.